This T cell receptor (beta chain) was observed in a study of blood T cell repertoires in COVID-19. Comments on this clone: One end of the junction fails to match germline, which may point to a read error.

Profiled with immunoSEQ multiplex PCR; TCRdb holds only in-frame clones, not every one. The sample shows 360,000 or so clones, around 91% of them seen only once. Source material: peripheral blood. The sequence derives from a man younger than 35 with active or convalescent COVID-19.

CDR3 sequence (DNA): TGCGCCAGCAGCTTGGCCGAGAGCGGCCGGCCCGCCTTC. Protein sequence: CASSLAESGRPAF. This chain links TRBV5-1 with TRBJ1-2; no clear D gene. Germline V CDR1 and CDR2: SGHRS, YFSETQ. CDR3 length equals 13 residues.